The TCR beta chain described here comes from a study of blood T cell repertoires in COVID-19 (TCRdb year 2020). As for the study more broadly: Samples covering the acute and convalescent phases of COVID-19 were provided by collaborators in the United States, Italy and Spain. The prospective study material was composed of cDNA or gDNA derived from T cells, B-cell-depleted T cells, or PBMCs. Subjects who had been exposed to COVID-19, were actively infected with it, or had recovered from it provided the deeply sampled blood TCRbeta repertoires that made up the dataset. The repertoires were released in a freely available public database intended as a resource for research on the immune response to SARS-CoV-2. The samples were drawn from two sources: the first 160 participants of the ongoing ImmuneRACE study, and about 1,300 subjects contributed by 6 global collaborators. The sample metadata nearly always contained a de-identified subject ID, COVID-19 status, age in years and sex. HLA class I and class II types, where available, came from metadata supplied by the sample provider rather than from assay-based typing.

What the work shows at the level of the full study, not this receptor alone: The quantity of clinical and demographic metadata differed by source and by participant and was supplied without curation.

The immunoSEQ Assay, a bias-controlled multiplex PCR, was used to amplify TCRbeta CDR3 regions from genomic DNA. The authors processed their data as follows. The number of nucleated cells in each sample was estimated from the amplification of reference gene primers within the assay. To quantify the absolute abundance of each unique TCRbeta CDR3 rearrangement, sequence reads were collapsed and filtered. For each sample, productive Simpson clonality was calculated by taking the square root of Simpson's diversity index across productive rearrangements. TCRdb provides this immuneACCESS table in a form limited to in-frame rearrangements. Some clones are lacking; in checked studies, under half of them reflect an unresolved V gene, and why the rest are absent is not known. From that table come the V and J calls and clone size; the DNA was used to work out D and trimming. For this sample there are a few hundred thousand clones; about nine tenths appear just once. Around 2.2% of the sample rests with the top ten.

Notes on this clone: The target of this receptor is not known. Within one base of it there is no much larger clone, and no base qualities were kept.

A second Seattle source provided samples from volunteer blood donors who had recovered from COVID-19. Each collaborating institution followed its own protocols to collect whole blood in K2EDTA tubes. Collaborator samples were shipped for TCRbeta analysis as frozen whole blood, isolated PBMCs, or DNA extracted from either sample type. The clonotype comes from a young man who had recovered from COVID-19. The sample comprised peripheral blood.

In nucleotides, the sequence is TGTGCCAGCAGCCAATCATTTAATCAGCCCCAGCATTTT. The resulting protein is CASSQSFNQPQHF. The chain uses TRBV3-1 (or the pseudogene TRBV3-2) and TRBJ1-5, with the D gene too uncertain to name. CDR1 and CDR2 are drawn from the germline V gene (reference sequence): LGHDT, YNNKEL. The CDR3 covers 13 residues, taking in both the cysteine and the phenylalanine. CDR3 DNA is the only sequence kept; it has 39 bases, read in frame from the first base. Between the V and J ends, shortened by 2 bases and 4 bases respectively, the junction contains 6 bases.